Below, 5 T cell receptor beta chains from the same sample are listed, as sequenced in a study of blood T cell repertoires in COVID-19 (dated by TCRdb to 2018 to 2020). The library was built by means of the immunoSEQ multiplex PCR assay. TCRdb mirrors the immuneACCESS table, restricted to in-frame sequences. Some clones are absent from its copies; in checked studies, under half trace to an unresolved V gene, and the reason for the others is unknown. The sample data list under 200,000 clones, and 90% to 95% of these were observed just once. The top ten constitute approximately 0.56% of the sample. The sequenced material came from peripheral blood. Every receptor here comes from a man aged 50 to 60 with acute or convalescent COVID-19.

The V and J genes are TRBV5-1 and TRBJ2-1, with a possible D match to TRBD2 (5 bases). This CDR3 has 15 amino acids. Per germline, CDR1 SGHRS and CDR2 YFSETQ. The V and J ends lost 4 bases and 0 bases respectively, with 11 bases between them. The CDR3 bases are TGCGCCAGCAGCAGGGTAGGGAGCTCCTACAATGAGCAGTTCTTC. Translated, it gives CASSRVGSSYNEQFF.

The chain recombines TRBV9 with TRBJ1-4; 12 bases align to TRBD1. Germline CDR1 reads SGDLS; CDR2 reads YYNGEE. Trimming removed 6 bases from V and 3 bases from J; junction bases left unmatched: 9. The length of the CDR3 is 17 residues. CDR3 amino acids: CASTEFGDRGPNEKLFF. DNA for the CDR3: TGTGCCAGCACCGAATTCGGGGACAGGGGGCCTAATGAAAAACTGTTTTTT.

The chain is built from TRBV5-1 and TRBJ1-3; D may be TRBD1 (6 bases). Deletions cut 2 bases from V and 0 bases from J, with 15 bases between. The V gene's germline CDR1 is SGHRS and CDR2 YFSETQ. The CDR3 has 17 residues. CDR3 amino acids: CASSFTGLDPSGNTIYF. Written as DNA, the CDR3 is TGCGCCAGCAGCTTCACAGGGCTAGACCCCTCTGGAAACACCATATATTTT.

Only one count was recorded for this clone. The chain uses TRBV6-5 and TRBJ1-1; D is perhaps TRBD1 (5 bases). This CDR3 spans 13 amino acids. Trimming pared 4 bases from V and 5 bases from J, leaving 11 bases between. In germline, CDR1 is MNHEY, CDR2 SVGAGI. CDR3 amino acids: CASSSGGRTEAFF. The CDR3 nucleotides read TGTGCCAGCAGTTCCGGGGGGAGGACTGAAGCTTTCTTT.

This clone was observed a few times. V is TRBV18 and J is TRBJ2-1; TRBD2 is a possible D gene (6 bases). Germline CDR1 is KGHSH and CDR2 is LQKENI. V gave up 3 bases and J gave up 6 bases, with 12 bases separating them. CDR3 length equals 14 residues. CDR3 in DNA: TGTGCCAGCTCACCTACGGGACTTCCCAATGAGCAGTTCTTC. Translating it yields CASSPTGLPNEQFF.